The 9 T cell receptor beta chains given below trace back to one sample, sequenced in a study of CXCR3-negative and CXCR3-positive naive CD8 T cells. The study's findings and limits: CXCR3-expressing naive cells carried TRB CDR3s more hydrophobic than those of CXCR3-negative naive cells.

UMI-tagged TRB cDNA libraries were built via 5' RACE. TCRdb re-called the 5' RACE reads and gives one entry per CDR3 protein, without DNA. The data show 130,000 to 150,000 distinct CDR3 sequences, and the top ten clones hold about 0.28%. No antigens are known for them. Sequences were obtained from naive CXCR3+ CD8+ T cells from blood. Specified subset: CD45RO-CCR7+CD27+CD95- naive CD8+ T cells expressing CXCR3 (TNR3+). The receptor source for this set is a human donor in good health. Some clones in this sample may be carry-over from other donors' samples.

The chain carries TRBV7-9 and TRBJ2-1; TCRdb picks TRBD1, but there is no DNA to check that call. The CDR3 totals 14 residues. The germline V gene has CDR1 SEHNR and CDR2 FQNEAQ (reference sequence). The CDR3 loop reads CASSLMERADEQFF.

CDR3: CASSDTTGSTSF. V and J are TRBV7-3 and TRBJ2-1; the TRBD1 assignment by TCRdb is unverifiable without DNA. The germline V gene encodes CDR1 SGHTA and CDR2 FQGTGA. The CDR3 runs to 12 residues.

V is TRBV20-1 and J is TRBJ2-5. This CDR3 has 11 amino acids. Germline V gives CDR1 DFQATT, CDR2 SNEGSKA (reference sequence). Here the CDR3 reads CSARAQETQYF.

CDR3 residues: CASQAGTGGNTEAFF. The genes are TRBV9 and TRBJ1-1; TCRdb's D gene call, TRBD1, goes unchecked for lack of DNA. Germline V gives CDR1 SGDLS, CDR2 YYNGEE. The CDR3 is 15 residues long.

The chain is built from TRBV4-2 and TRBJ2-1. Germline CDR1 and CDR2: LGHNA and YNFKEQ. The CDR3 sequence is 12 residues long. CDR3 sequence reads: CASSQTPNEQFF.

V gene TRBV28 combines with J gene TRBJ2-2; the D call from TCRdb, TRBD1, cannot be confirmed without DNA. The CDR3 contains 16 residues. Germline V gene lookup returns CDR1 MDHEN and CDR2 SYDVKM. The CDR3 sequence: CASRHMGGPNTGELFF.

The chain recombines TRBV7-9 with TRBJ2-5; as DNA is missing, the TRBD2 call by TCRdb cannot be tested. This CDR3 has 15 residues. Germline V gives CDR1 SEHNR, CDR2 FQNEAQ (reference sequence). CDR3 sequence: CATTTSAGSGETQYF.

This chain links TRBV30 with TRBJ1-4. This CDR3 has 12 residues. Germline assignment: CDR1 GTSNPN and CDR2 SVGIG (reference sequence). This CDR3 reads CAWNIDNEKLFF.

V usage is TRBV21-1 and J usage is TRBJ2-4; TCRdb's D call, TRBD1, is unchecked because there is no DNA. TRBV21-1 is marked as a pseudogene. The length of the CDR3 is 19 residues. CDR3 in amino acids: CASSIGPYPVSHRANIQYF.